The entry below describes one T cell receptor (beta chain). This clone was seen once. Its antigen remains undetermined. No much larger clone is present one base from it, and per-base qualities are unavailable. TCR beta CDR3 regions were sequenced from DNA using the immunoSEQ Assay. The study's processing was this. T cell density was computed as TCR beta template counts normalized to usable DNA estimated by amplifying housekeeping genes. Using the preseqR package, richness was estimated by extrapolating to 120,000 templates for tissue samples and 400,000 templates for PBMC samples. Clonality was defined as one minus Pielou's evenness. To identify tissue-enriched TCRs, differential abundance testing was run on productive amino-acid clonotypes with a minimum total count of 5 and an alpha of 0.1. The Jaccard Index and the Morisita Overlap Index were used to quantify repertoire overlap between compartments. TCR beta CDR3s were clustered by GLIPH together with public tetramer-defined viral CDR3s, and at least three viral sequences plus V-gene enrichment were required for viral motifs. The source is immuneACCESS, and TCRdb retained only in-frame sequences with V and J called. Part of the clones is not carried over; for the studies checked, unresolved V genes explain less than half of this, and the remainder is unexplained. V, J and clone size are those of that table, while D and trimming were read from the DNA. Across this sample there are approximately 3,000 clones, with about 25% seen only once. 8.6% of the sample lies in the top ten.

V ends up 7 bases short and J 7 bases short, with an unmatched junction base count of 9. Taken from the germline V gene (reference sequence), the CDR1 and CDR2 loops are LNHDA and SQIVND. Reading from cysteine to phenylalanine, the CDR3 counts 15 amino acids. The retained sequence is limited to the CDR3, 45 bases, with the frame set at the first base. This record belongs to a study of T cells in localized non-small cell lung cancer (dated by TCRdb to 2019 to 2021). With respect to the entire study: The study examined T cell repertoires in a few hundred patients with early-stage NSCLC and compared tumors with uninvolved tumor-adjacent lungs. The cohort comprised 236 treatment-naïve NSCLC patients with resected, localized lung tumors. NSCLC patients had a mean age of approximately 66 years, and about 140 were male and around 110 female.

Paper-wide results and their limitations: Uninvolved tumor-adjacent lung showed the highest T cell clonality, higher than tumor, which suggests more focused antigenic responses in the adjacent lung. Because multi-region sequencing of the tumors was not done, intratumor heterogeneity could not be ruled out. A median of 57 of the top 100 tumor clones turned up in the paired uninvolved adjacent lung, and fewer than 35 of those clones also ranked among the top 100 of that same adjacent lung. Because of the exploratory design, TCR variables were selected using unadjusted p-values without false-discovery rate correction. Higher blood T cell density associated with longer overall survival, while higher adjacent-lung clonality associated with shorter survival.

At diagnosis, tumor, uninvolved tumor-adjacent lung and peripheral blood were collected and then preserved as a mix of FFPE and fresh-frozen material. This TCR came from a male donor older than 55 with stage III lung adenocarcinoma. The sequences come from lung tumor tissue, collected before any cancer treatment. The chain is assembled from TRBV19 and TRBJ1-6, with 8 bases matching TRBD1. The nucleotide sequence reads as follows: TGTGCCAGTACTGGAACAGGGGGTGGCAATTCACCCCTCCACTTT. Its protein is CASTGTGGGNSPLHF.